The clone carrying this T cell receptor (beta chain) appeared once. Repertoires were generated with immunoSEQ multiplex PCR, while TCRdb's copy carries only in-frame clones and drops some. The repertoire holds around 150,000 clones, with almost 90% as singletons. This entry belongs to a study of blood T cell repertoires in COVID-19. The sequence derives from a man aged 50 to 60 with active or convalescent COVID-19. The specimen sequenced was peripheral blood.

This CDR3 reads CASSLRQGSTDTQYF. As DNA, the CDR3 is TGTGCCAGCAGCCTTCGACAGGGGAGCACAGATACGCAGTATTTT. This chain joins TRBV9 and TRBJ2-3; 8 nucleotides line up with TRBD1. This CDR3 region has 15 residues. Germline trimming cut 4 bases from V and 0 bases from J; bases unmatched to any gene: 4. Germline V lookup: CDR1 SGDLS, CDR2 YYNGEE.